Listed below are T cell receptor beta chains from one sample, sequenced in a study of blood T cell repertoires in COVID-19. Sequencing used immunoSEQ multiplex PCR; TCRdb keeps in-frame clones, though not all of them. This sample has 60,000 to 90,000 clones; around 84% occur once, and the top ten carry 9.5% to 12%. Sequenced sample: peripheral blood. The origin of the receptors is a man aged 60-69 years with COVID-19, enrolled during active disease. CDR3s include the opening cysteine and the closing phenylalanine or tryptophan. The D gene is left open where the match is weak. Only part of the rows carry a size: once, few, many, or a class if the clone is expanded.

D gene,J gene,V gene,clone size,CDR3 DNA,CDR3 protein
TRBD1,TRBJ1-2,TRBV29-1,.,TGCAGCGTTGAATGGCAGTCTAGTCGGACAGGGACGAATGGCTACACCTTC,CSVEWQSSRTGTNGYTF
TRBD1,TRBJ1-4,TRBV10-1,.,TGCGCCAGCAGTGAGTTTATGGCAGGGGGCCGAGAAAAACTGTTTTTT,CASSEFMAGGREKLFF
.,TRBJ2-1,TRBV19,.,TGTGCCAGTAGTATAAGGTCCCGAAGAGAGGGCGGTGAGCAGTTCTTC,CASSIRSRREGGEQFF
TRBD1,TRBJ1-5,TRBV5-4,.,TGTGCCAGCAGCTTGGGGGGGACAGCAGATCAGCCCCAGCATTTT,CASSLGGTADQPQHF
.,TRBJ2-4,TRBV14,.,TGTGCCAGCAGCCAAGATGAGGTGTGGAGGTACTTC,CASSQDEVWRYF
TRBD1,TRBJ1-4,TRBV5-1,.,TGCGCCAGCAGATCGTCGGGACAGTCTAATGAAAAACTGTTTTTT,CASRSSGQSNEKLFF
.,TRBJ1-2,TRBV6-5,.,TGTGCCAGCAGTTACGGGGAAAGGGGCTATGGCTACACCTTC,CASSYGERGYGYTF
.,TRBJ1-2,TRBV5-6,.,TGTGCCAGCAGCTTGGAAGTCCGGACTCGGGGCTACACCTTC,CASSLEVRTRGYTF
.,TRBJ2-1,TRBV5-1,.,TGCGCCAGCAGCTTGGATGTGGGCAGCTCCTACAATGAGCAGTTCTTC,CASSLDVGSSYNEQFF
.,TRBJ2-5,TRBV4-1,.,TGCGCCAGCAGCCAAGTTGTCTCAGAGACCCAGTACTTC,CASSQVVSETQYF
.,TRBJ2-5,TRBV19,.,TGTGCCAGCCGCCACATAGGGGAAGAGACCCAGTACTTC,CASRHIGEETQYF
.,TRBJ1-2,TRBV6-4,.,TGTGCCAGCAGTGACTCGGGGGGTAGCTATGGCTACACCTTC,CASSDSGGSYGYTF
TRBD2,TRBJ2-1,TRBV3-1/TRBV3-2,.,TGTGCCAGCAGCCAGCGGGGGGGGTACAATGAGCAGTTCTTC,CASSQRGGYNEQFF
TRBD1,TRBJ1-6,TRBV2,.,TGTGCCAGACAAAGGACAGGGGTTAACTCACCCCTCCACTTT,CARQRTGVNSPLHF
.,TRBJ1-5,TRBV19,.,TGTGCCAGTAGTATAGGACCGGGTCAGCCCCAGCATTTT,CASSIGPGQPQHF
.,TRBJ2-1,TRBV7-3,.,TGTGCCAGCAGCTTAAGGAGGGCCCCCCCGAACAATGAGCAGTTCTTC,CASSLRRAPPNNEQFF
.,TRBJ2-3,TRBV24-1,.,TGTGCCACCAGTGATTCTAGGCAGGGTCTTACAGATACGCAGTATTTT,CATSDSRQGLTDTQYF
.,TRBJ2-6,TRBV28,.,TGTGCCAGCACCAGGGGGAGGTTACCCGGGGCCAACGTCCTGACTTTC,CASTRGRLPGANVLTF
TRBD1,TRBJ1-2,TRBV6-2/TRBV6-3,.,TGTGCCAGCAGCCCATCGACAGGGGCCGGCTACACCTTC,CASSPSTGAGYTF
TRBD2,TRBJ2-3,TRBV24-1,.,TGTGCCACCAGTGAGCCCGCCACTAGCGCCCGTAGCTCAGATACGCAGTATTTT,CATSEPATSARSSDTQYF
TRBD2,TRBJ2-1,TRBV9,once,TGTGCCAGCAGCGTAGCCGGGACTAGCGGGAGGAGAAATGAGCAGTTCTTC,CASSVAGTSGRRNEQFF
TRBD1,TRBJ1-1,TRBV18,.,TGTGCCAGCTCACCCTCTGTAGGGGGCGTATTGGGTGAAGCTTTCTTT,CASSPSVGGVLGEAFF
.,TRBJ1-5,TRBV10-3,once,TGTGCCATCAGCTCAGGGTCGGGTCCCAATCAGCCCCAGCATTTT,CAISSGSGPNQPQHF